This TCR beta chain is from a study of response to subunit inactivated influenza vaccine. Findings and limits, study-wide: The study's authors posited that every seasonal influenza vaccination enlists few new T cells.

TCRdb reanalysed the RT-PCR reads using MiXCR and keeps one entry per CDR3 protein. Of around 300,000 distinct CDR3 sequences in the sample, 22% were seen once. Germline loops: CDR1 MNHEY, CDR2 SMNVEV (reference sequence). The CDR3 loop spans 14 amino acids. With 9 bases removed from V and 0 bases from J, the gap between germline ends came to 14 bases. Many counts were recorded for this clonotype. The antigen remains undetermined. The chain joins TRBV27 to TRBJ1-1; D perhaps matches TRBD1 (6 bases). This TCR was sampled from a man between 50 and 69 years old who received an inactivated influenza vaccine. The sample consisted of PBMCs from blood, taken about 20 months after vaccination. The CDR3 loop reads CASSPTGLNTEAFF. In DNA, the CDR3 is TGTGCCAGTAGCCCGACAGGTTTGAACACTGAAGCTTTCTTT.